The following is a T cell receptor beta chain sequence with its context. This record comes from a study of T cell changes during pregnancy in multiple sclerosis. Sequencing used immunoSEQ multiplex PCR; TCRdb keeps in-frame clones, though not all of them. Found here are about 40,000 clones, roughly nine tenths of them singletons; the top ten hold roughly 13%. The CDR3 sequence is 13 residues long. The V gene lost 6 bases and the J gene lost 6 bases, with 11 bases spanning the gap. Per the germline V gene, CDR1 is LNHNV and CDR2 is YYDKDF (reference sequence). The material was CD8+ T cells from peripheral blood mononuclear cells, obtained in the first trimester of pregnancy. V is TRBV15 and J is TRBJ1-4, with D unclear. The sequence was collected from a female donor with multiple sclerosis, enrolled in a pregnancy study. The CDR3 region is CATSEGPDEKLFF. The CDR3, as DNA: TGTGCCACCAGTGAGGGCCCGGATGAAAAACTGTTTTTT.